The present entry profiles one T cell receptor beta chain with its context. Its matching antigen is unknown. The data belong to a study of post-analysis software for immune sequencing data. Study details: Recorded disease courses covered relapsing-remitting, secondary progressive and progressive-relapsing multiple sclerosis. Some patients had no subtype annotation.

The study's findings and limits: TRBV5-6, TRBV5-1 and TRBV20-1 were among four or five TRBV segments more frequent in patients than controls.

Germline V gene data show CDR1 as SGHTA and CDR2 as FQGNSA. This CDR3 is 17 amino acids long. Trimming cost V 0 bases and J 0 bases; bases outside gene matches: 6. Unique molecular identifiers were built into the TCR beta cDNA libraries. MiXCR, run by TCRdb on the PCR reads, gives a single entry per CDR3 protein. This sample has roughly 800,000 distinct CDR3 sequences, with 30% found just once. This sequence originates from a girl aged 10 to 17 with multiple sclerosis. The V and J genes are TRBV7-2 and TRBJ1-1, with 8 bases matching TRBD1. Input material: blood. Written as DNA, the CDR3 is TGTGCCAGCAGCTTAGCGCTGGACAGGGTCTTGAACACTGAAGCTTTCTTT. Residues: CASSLALDRVLNTEAFF.